The sequence of this TCR beta chain was determined in a study of blood T cell repertoires in COVID-19. Study context: The origin of the acute and convalescent COVID-19 samples was the United States, Italy and Spain. PBMCs, B-cell-depleted T cells, or T cells were the source of the cDNA or gDNA that made up the material.

CDR3 length: 16 amino acids. Trimming removed 4 bases at V and 1 base at J, with 17 bases between. Per the germline V gene, CDR1 is SGHTS and CDR2 is YDEGEE. In the source study's methods: Nucleated cell counts were estimated from reference gene primer amplification. Sequenced by immunoSEQ multiplex PCR; TCRdb stores in-frame clones only, minus some. D and trimming come from the DNA, and the V and J calls and clone size come from that table. The table has hundreds of thousands of clones, 90% seen once. Sequencing was performed on peripheral blood. The TCR sequence derives from a woman aged 18-29 years with acute or convalescent COVID-19. The chain is built from TRBV5-8 and TRBJ1-1; TRBD1 might be the D (6 bases). CDR3 nucleotides: TGTGCCAGCAGCCCGGGACATTCCCTAAGGAACACTGAAGCTTTCTTT. This gives the protein CASSPGHSLRNTEAFF.